Listed here is a single T cell receptor (beta chain). As yet, its antigen is unknown. These data originate in a study of T cells in narcolepsy. From germline, CDR1 is MNHNS and CDR2 SASEGT. The CDR3 runs 13 residues. Losses at the gene ends were 4 bases for V and 4 bases for J; bases not matched to a gene: 3. Regarding the study as a whole: Some memory CD4+ repertoires had no autoreactive clone sequences. Blood of same and different patients, but not healthy controls, reportedly held recurring autoreactive clonotypes.

Sequencing used immunoSEQ multiplex PCR; TCRdb keeps in-frame clones, though not all of them. This table holds roughly 30,000 clones, more than 65% found once. The sample taken for sequencing was memory (CD45RA-) CD4+ T cells from blood. The TCR sequence derives from a human donor in good health. The chain employs TRBV6-1 and TRBJ1-1; TRBD1 matches 7 bases. The CDR3 bases are TGTGCCAGCAGTGTAGGACAGGCCACTGAAGCTTTCTTT. This gives the protein CASSVGQATEAFF.